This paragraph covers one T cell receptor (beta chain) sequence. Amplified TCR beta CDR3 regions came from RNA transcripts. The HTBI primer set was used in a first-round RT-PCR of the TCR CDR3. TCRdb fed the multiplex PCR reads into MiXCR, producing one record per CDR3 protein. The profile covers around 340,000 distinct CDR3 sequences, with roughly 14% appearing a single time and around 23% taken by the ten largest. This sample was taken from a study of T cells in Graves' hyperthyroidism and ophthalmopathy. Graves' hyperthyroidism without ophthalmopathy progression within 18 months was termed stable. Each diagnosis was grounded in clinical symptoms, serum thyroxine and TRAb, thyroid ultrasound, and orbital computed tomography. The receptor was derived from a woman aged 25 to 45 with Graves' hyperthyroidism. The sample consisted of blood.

The CDR3 spells CASSSSGRAYGTDTQYF. The CDR3 coding sequence is TGTGCCAGCAGTTCTAGCGGGAGGGCTTACGGCACAGATACGCAGTATTTT. This chain uses TRBV6-5 with TRBJ2-3; 12 bases align to TRBD2. The CDR3 is 17 amino acids. Per germline, CDR1 MNHEY and CDR2 SVGAGI. Trimming took 4 bases from V and 1 from J; bases not matched to a gene: 6.